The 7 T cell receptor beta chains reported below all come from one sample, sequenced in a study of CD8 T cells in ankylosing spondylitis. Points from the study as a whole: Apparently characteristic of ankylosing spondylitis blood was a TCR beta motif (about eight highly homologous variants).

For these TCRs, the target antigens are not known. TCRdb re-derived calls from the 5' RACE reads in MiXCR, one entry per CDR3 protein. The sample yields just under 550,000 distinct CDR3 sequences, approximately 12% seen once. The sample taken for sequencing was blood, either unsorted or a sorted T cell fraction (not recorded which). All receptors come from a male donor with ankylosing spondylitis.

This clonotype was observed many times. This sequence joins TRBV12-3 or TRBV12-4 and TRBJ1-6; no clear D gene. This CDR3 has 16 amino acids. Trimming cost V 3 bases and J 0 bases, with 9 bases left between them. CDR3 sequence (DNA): TGTGCCAGCAGTTTGGGCAGGAGCTCCTATAATTCACCCCTCCACTTT. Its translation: CASSLGRSSYNSPLHF.

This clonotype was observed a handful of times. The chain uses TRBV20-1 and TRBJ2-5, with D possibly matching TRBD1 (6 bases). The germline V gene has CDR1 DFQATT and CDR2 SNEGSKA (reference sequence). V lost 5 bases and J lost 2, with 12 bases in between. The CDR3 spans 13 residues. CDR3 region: CSAPPGAQETQYF. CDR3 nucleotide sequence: TGCAGTGCTCCACCAGGGGCTCAAGAGACCCAGTACTTC.

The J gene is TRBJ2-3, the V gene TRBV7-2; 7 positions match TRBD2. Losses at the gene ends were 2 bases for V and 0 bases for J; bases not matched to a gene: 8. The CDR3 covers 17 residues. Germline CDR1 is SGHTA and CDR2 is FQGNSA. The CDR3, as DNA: TGTGCCAGCAGCTTAACCCCGGGGGGTGTCAGCACAGATACGCAGTATTTT. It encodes CASSLTPGGVSTDTQYF.

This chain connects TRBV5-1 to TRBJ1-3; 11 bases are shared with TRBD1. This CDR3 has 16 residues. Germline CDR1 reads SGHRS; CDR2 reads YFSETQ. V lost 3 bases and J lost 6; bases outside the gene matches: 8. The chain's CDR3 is CASSWSGQGAENTIYF. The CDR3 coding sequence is TGCGCCAGCAGCTGGTCCGGACAGGGGGCCGAAAACACCATATATTTT.

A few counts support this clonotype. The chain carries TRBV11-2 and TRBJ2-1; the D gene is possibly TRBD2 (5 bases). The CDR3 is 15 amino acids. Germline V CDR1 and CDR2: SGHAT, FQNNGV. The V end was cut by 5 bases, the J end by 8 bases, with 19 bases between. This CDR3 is CASSIRSSRVDEQFF. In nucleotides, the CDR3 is TGTGCCAGCAGCATCCGGTCATCGAGGGTAGATGAGCAGTTCTTC.

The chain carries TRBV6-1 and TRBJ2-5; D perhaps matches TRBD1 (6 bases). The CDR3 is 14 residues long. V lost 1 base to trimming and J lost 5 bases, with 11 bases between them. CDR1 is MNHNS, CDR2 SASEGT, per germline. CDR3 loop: CASSEDRARETQYF. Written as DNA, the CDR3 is TGTGCCAGCAGTGAAGACAGGGCCAGGGAGACCCAGTACTTC.

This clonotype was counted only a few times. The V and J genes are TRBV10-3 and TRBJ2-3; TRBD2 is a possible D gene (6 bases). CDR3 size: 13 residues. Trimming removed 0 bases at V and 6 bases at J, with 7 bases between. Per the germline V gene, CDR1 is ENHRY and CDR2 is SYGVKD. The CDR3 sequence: CAISESLADTQYF. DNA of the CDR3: TGTGCCATCAGTGAGTCCCTAGCGGATACGCAGTATTTT.